Below are 29 T cell receptor beta chains sequenced from a single sample in a study of blood T cell repertoires in COVID-19. Data came from immunoSEQ multiplex PCR; TCRdb stores just in-frame clones and leaves some out. The sample holds 75,000 to 100,000 clones; 83% are singletons and the top ten take roughly 29%. Sample: peripheral blood. The receptors were sampled from a woman older than 75 with acute or convalescent COVID-19.

The V and J genes are TRBV25-1 and TRBJ2-4; 7 nucleotides match TRBD1. The CDR3 totals 15 residues. Germline V lookup: CDR1 MGHDK, CDR2 SYGVNS. V dropped 2 bases and J dropped 4; count of bases not matched to a gene: 5. CDR3: CASSEHGTVKNIQYF. As DNA, the CDR3 is TGTGCCAGCAGTGAACACGGGACAGTTAAAAACATTCAGTACTTC. Together with reference TRBV25-1 and TRBJ2-4, the CDR3 gives the full variable domain: EADIYQTPRYLVIGTGKKITLECSQTMGHDKMYWYQQDPGMELHLIHYSYGVNSTEKGDLSSESTVSRIRTEHFPLTLESARPSHTSQYLCASSEHGTVKNIQYFGAGTRLSVL.

This clone was found a few times. This chain uses TRBV5-1 with TRBJ2-7, with D perhaps matching TRBD2 (5 bases). Germline lookup yields CDR1 SGHRS and CDR2 YFSETQ. The CDR3 has 13 amino acids. Trimming left V 0 bases short and J 6 bases short, with 10 bases between. For the CDR3, the DNA is TGCGCCAGCAGCTTGGGAGGGAACCTCGAGCAGTACTTC. It translates to CASSLGGNLEQYF.

This clone was observed a handful of times. V gene TRBV4-2 combines with J gene TRBJ1-4; maybe TRBD1 (6 bases). Germline V gene data show CDR1 as LGHNA and CDR2 as YNFKEQ. Trimming pared 4 bases from V and 5 bases from J, leaving 11 bases between. The CDR3 length is 14 residues. CDR3 loop: CASSLDRINEKLFF. The CDR3 nucleotides are TGTGCCAGCAGCCTCGACAGGATCAATGAAAAACTGTTTTTT.

The table lists this clone with a count of one. V and J are TRBV2 and TRBJ2-7, with TRBD2 matching 7 bases. CDR3 length equals 13 residues. Germline loops: CDR1 SNHLY, CDR2 FYNNEI. The J segment lost 5 bases and the V segment lost 7 bases, leaving 8 bases of the junction unmatched. The CDR3 reads CASNGGGPHEQYF. CDR3 DNA sequence: TGTGCCAGCAACGGGGGAGGGCCGCACGAGCAGTACTTC.

The CDR3 region has the DNA TGCGCCAGCAGCATAGGGACAGGGGGCCACGAGCAGTACTTC. Translated, it gives CASSIGTGGHEQYF. The V call is TRBV5-1, the J call TRBJ2-7; 12 bases line up with TRBD1. The CDR3 is 14 residues long. J gave up 5 bases and V 4 bases, and 4 bases lay outside the gene matches. Germline assignment: CDR1 SGHRS and CDR2 YFSETQ.

This chain uses TRBV2 with TRBJ2-2, with a weak D call TRBD2 (6 bases). V shed 0 bases and J shed 8 bases, with 10 bases lying between them. This CDR3 contains 14 residues. Germline V gives CDR1 SNHLY, CDR2 FYNNEI. The CDR3: CASSEAVRGGELFF. The CDR3 bases are TGTGCCAGCAGTGAAGCCGTGCGGGGAGGGGAGCTGTTTTTT.

This clone was seen more than once but under ten times. This chain uses TRBV5-6 with TRBJ2-1; 12 bases agree with TRBD2. J was trimmed by 7 bases and V by 4 bases; bases with no gene match: 6. CDR1 is SGHDT, CDR2 YYEEEE, per germline. This CDR3 has 15 amino acids. In DNA form, the CDR3 reads TGTGCCAGCAGCGCGCTAGCGGGAGGGGGGAATGAGCAGTTCTTC. Translation: CASSALAGGGNEQFF.

The sample holds one count of this clone. CDR3 sequence reads: CASSYAARGYEQYF. The CDR3 DNA sequence: TGTGCCAGCAGTTACGCGGCCAGGGGCTACGAGCAGTACTTC. The rearrangement uses TRBV6-5 and TRBJ2-7; D possibly corresponds to TRBD1 (6 bases). CDR1 and CDR2 (germline): MNHEY, SVGAGI. CDR3 length: 14 amino acids. Trimming cost V 2 bases and J 3 bases, with 11 bases left between them.

This clone was counted a single time. J is TRBJ2-1 and V is TRBV7-8; 10 bases match TRBD1. V gave up 6 bases and J gave up 6 bases; unmatched junction bases: 5. The CDR3 is 14 amino acids. The V gene's germline CDR1 is SGHVS and CDR2 FQNEAQ. The chain's CDR3 is CASRPRTGGNEQFF. CDR3 DNA sequence: TGTGCCAGCAGACCCAGGACAGGGGGCAATGAGCAGTTCTTC.

The chain employs TRBV6-5 and TRBJ2-1; D possibly corresponds to TRBD2 (7 bases). The V gene lost 11 bases and the J gene lost 11 bases, with 22 bases spanning the gap. The CDR3 has 13 amino acids. Germline CDR1 is MNHEY and CDR2 is SVGAGI. This chain's CDR3 is CAPPGGFNSKQFF. The CDR3 nucleotides are TGTGCCCCCCCGGGGGGCTTCAACTCTAAGCAGTTCTTC.

The chain recombines TRBV29-1 with TRBJ2-7; D might be TRBD1 (5 bases). Germline CDR1 reads SQVTM; CDR2 reads ANQGSEA. V was pared by 4 bases and J by 2 bases, with 15 bases between. This CDR3 has 14 residues. The CDR3 spells CSVVFGDSTYEQYF. In DNA form, the CDR3 reads TGCAGCGTTGTGTTTGGAGACAGTACCTACGAGCAGTACTTC.

The chain carries TRBV6-6 and TRBJ2-3; TRBD1 agrees at 8 bases. The CDR3 has 15 residues. J gave up 1 base and V 5 bases, and 5 bases lay outside the gene matches. CDR1 and CDR2 from the germline V gene are MNHNY and SVGAGI (reference sequence). CDR3: CASSTPDRGTDTQYF. In nucleotides, the CDR3 is TGTGCCAGCAGTACGCCGGACAGGGGCACAGATACGCAGTATTTT.

The DNA for the CDR3 is TGCGCCAGCAGCTTGGATTTAGGGACAGTGAACACTGAAGCTTTCTTT. Its translation: CASSLDLGTVNTEAFF. J is TRBJ1-1 and V is TRBV5-1; 7 bases match TRBD1. CDR3 size: 16 residues. With V trimmed by 0 bases and J by 0 bases, 5 bases remained unmatched. Germline V CDR1 and CDR2: SGHRS, YFSETQ.

This clone was recorded once. The chain joins TRBV19 to TRBJ1-5; D is ambiguous. Trimming pared 4 bases from V and 4 bases from J, leaving 11 bases between. The germline CDR1 and CDR2 sequences are LNHDA and SQIVND (reference sequence). This CDR3 is 14 amino acids long. CDR3 bases: TGTGCCAGTAGTAGGGCAGGCGCTAATCAGCCCCAGCATTTT. This sequence encodes CASSRAGANQPQHF.

The V call is TRBV18, the J call TRBJ2-1; 9 nucleotides align to TRBD2. This CDR3 has 14 amino acids. Germline values: CDR1 KGHSH, CDR2 LQKENI. The J segment lost 5 bases and the V segment lost 8 bases, leaving 7 bases of the junction unmatched. This chain's CDR3 is CASDSGRLDNEQFF. CDR3 sequence (DNA): TGTGCCAGCGACAGCGGGAGGCTGGACAATGAGCAGTTCTTC. Variable domain in full (rest from reference TRBV18 and TRBJ2-1): NAGVMQNPRHLVRRRGQEARLRCSPMKGHSHVYWYRQLPEEGLKFMVYLQKENIIDESGMPKERFSAEFPKEGPSILRIQQVVRGDSAAYFCASDSGRLDNEQFFGPGTRLTVL.

The rearrangement joins TRBV6-1 to TRBJ1-5, with 8 bases identical to TRBD1. The CDR3 covers 15 residues. Germline V lookup: CDR1 MNHNS, CDR2 SASEGT. V shed 1 base and J 6 bases; nucleotides not matched to a gene: 5. The CDR3 DNA reads as TGTGCCAGCAGTGAAGGTTCAGGGGGCACTCAGCCCCAGCATTTT. This codes for CASSEGSGGTQPQHF.

This chain connects TRBV28 to TRBJ2-7; tentatively, D is TRBD1 (6 bases). CDR3 length equals 14 residues. Deletions cut 6 bases from V and 4 bases from J, with 16 bases between. Germline values: CDR1 MDHEN, CDR2 SYDVKM. Written as DNA, the CDR3 is TGTGCCAGCAGACCGGGTGGGCAGGGGTACGAGCAGTACTTC. It encodes CASRPGGQGYEQYF.

The rearrangement uses TRBV4-1 and TRBJ2-5; weak D call: TRBD2 (5 bases). CDR1 and CDR2 from the germline V gene are MGHRA and YSYEKL. The CDR3 loop spans 13 amino acids. The V gene lost 1 base and the J gene lost 5 bases, with 8 bases spanning the gap. The CDR3 region has the DNA TGCGCCAGCAGCCAAGCTAGCAGGGAGACCCAGTACTTC. It is translated as CASSQASRETQYF.

This clone has ten or more counts. The J gene is TRBJ1-4, the V gene TRBV5-1; TRBD1 matches 9 bases. The J segment lost 8 bases and the V segment lost 4 bases, leaving 6 bases of the junction unmatched. CDR1 is SGHRS, CDR2 YFSETQ, per germline. The CDR3 consists of 14 residues. The chain's CDR3 is CASSLWTGDEKLFF. DNA for the CDR3: TGCGCCAGCAGCCTATGGACAGGGGACGAAAAACTGTTTTTT. The variable domain in full, with the rest retrieved from reference TRBV5-1 and TRBJ1-4, is KAGVTQTPRYLIKTRGQQVTLSCSPISGHRSVSWYQQTPGQGLQFLFEYFSETQRNKGNFPGRFSGRQFSNSRSEMNVSTLELGDSALYLCASSLWTGDEKLFFGSGTQLSVL.

This clone was seen once. The chain has TRBV9 and TRBJ2-7, with D possibly being TRBD1 (6 bases). With 4 bases removed from V and 3 bases from J, the gap between germline ends came to 14 bases. Germline V gene data show CDR1 as SGDLS and CDR2 as YYNGEE. CDR3 length: 14 amino acids. CDR3 DNA: TGTGCCAGCAGCAAACGACAGGAGGTCTACGAGCAGTACTTC. This encodes CASSKRQEVYEQYF.

The chain couples TRBV4-2 to TRBJ1-2; a weak D match, TRBD1 (6 bases). CDR1 and CDR2 from the germline V gene are LGHNA and YNFKEQ. V was shortened by 4 bases and J by 2 bases, with 17 bases between the two germline ends. The CDR3 length is 16 residues. This CDR3 reads CASSLGAGGPNYGYTF. The CDR3 bases are TGTGCCAGCAGCCTAGGGGCCGGGGGGCCGAACTATGGCTACACCTTC.

In DNA, the CDR3 is TGCGCCAGCAGCCAAGATCGGCTAGCGGGAGACGATGAGCAGTTCTTC. It yields the protein CASSQDRLAGDDEQFF. V and J are TRBV4-1 and TRBJ2-1; 10 bases line up with TRBD2. V shed 0 bases, J shed 8 bases, and the junction held 7 bases outside the gene matches. The CDR3 length is 16 residues. The germline CDR1 and CDR2 sequences are MGHRA and YSYEKL.

The chain is built from TRBV11-3 and TRBJ2-7; perhaps TRBD1 as D (6 bases). The germline V gene encodes CDR1 SGHNT and CDR2 YENEEA. This CDR3 contains 13 residues. V gave up 5 bases and J gave up 4 bases, with 12 bases separating them. This CDR3 reads CASSTRTEYEQYF. In nucleotides, the CDR3 is TGTGCCAGCAGCACGCGGACAGAGTACGAGCAGTACTTC.

The chain recombines TRBV10-2 with TRBJ2-1; 11 positions agree with TRBD2. CDR3 length: 14 residues. J gave up 5 bases and V 3 bases, and 0 bases lay outside the gene matches. The germline gives CDR1 WSHSY, CDR2 SAAADI. Here the CDR3 reads CASSELAGDNEQFF. The CDR3 DNA reads TGCGCCAGCAGTGAACTAGCGGGAGACAATGAGCAGTTCTTC.

V usage is TRBV6-1 and J usage is TRBJ1-1; 9 nucleotides match TRBD1. The germline V gene encodes CDR1 MNHNS and CDR2 SASEGT. CDR3 length: 16 residues. V trimming: 4 bases; J trimming: 11 bases; junction bases outside the gene matches: 17. CDR3 region: CASSVSYLPGQGSAFF. The CDR3 DNA follows: TGTGCCAGCAGTGTAAGCTACCTCCCGGGACAGGGATCGGCTTTCTTT.

This chain joins TRBV7-9 and TRBJ2-1; TRBD2 matches at 7 bases. CDR1 is SEHNR, CDR2 FQNEAQ, per germline (reference sequence). This CDR3 comprises 15 residues. Unmatched junction bases numbered 7, after V lost 5 bases and J lost 3 bases. The CDR3 region has the DNA TGTGCCAGCAGCCGTACTAGCGACATCTACAATGAGCAGTTCTTC. As protein: CASSRTSDIYNEQFF.

The rearrangement joins TRBV18 to TRBJ2-1; 8 positions match TRBD2. The CDR3 runs to 18 residues. V gave up 3 bases and J gave up 12 bases; unmatched junction bases: 22. Germline loops: CDR1 KGHSH, CDR2 LQKENI. The CDR3 DNA reads as TGTGCCAGCTCACCTTCCCCCTACGCGGGAGGCCTGGCGGAAAGGCAGTTCTTC. It specifies CASSPSPYAGGLAERQFF.

The chain combines TRBV4-3 with TRBJ2-7; 9 positions match TRBD2. Germline V gene data show CDR1 as LGHNA and CDR2 as YSLEER. The CDR3 runs to 16 residues. J gave up 4 bases and V 0 bases, and 7 bases lay outside the gene matches. The CDR3 nucleotides are TGCGCCAGCAGCCAAGACCGTAGCGGGAGATTGTACGAGCAGTACTTC. This translates into CASSQDRSGRLYEQYF.

The chain joins TRBV6-5 to TRBJ2-1, with 8 bases lining up with TRBD2. Germline V gives CDR1 MNHEY, CDR2 SVGAGI. CDR3 size: 16 residues. Trimming cost V 4 bases and J 7 bases; bases outside gene matches: 12. Written as DNA, the CDR3 is TGTGCCAGCAGTTGGGCTGATAGCGGGACAAGGAATGAGCAGTTCTTC. Translating gives CASSWADSGTRNEQFF.